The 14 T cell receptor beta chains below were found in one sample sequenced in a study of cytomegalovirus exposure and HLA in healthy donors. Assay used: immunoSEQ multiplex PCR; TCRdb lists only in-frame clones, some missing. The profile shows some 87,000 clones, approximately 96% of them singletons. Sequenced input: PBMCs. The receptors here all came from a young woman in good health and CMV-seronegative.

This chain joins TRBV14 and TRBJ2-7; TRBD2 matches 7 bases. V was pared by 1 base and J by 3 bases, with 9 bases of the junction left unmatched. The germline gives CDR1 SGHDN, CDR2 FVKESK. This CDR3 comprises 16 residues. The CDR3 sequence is CASSQGGLLSFYEQYF. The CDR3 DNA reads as TGTGCCAGCAGCCAAGGGGGACTACTCAGTTTCTACGAGCAGTACTTC.

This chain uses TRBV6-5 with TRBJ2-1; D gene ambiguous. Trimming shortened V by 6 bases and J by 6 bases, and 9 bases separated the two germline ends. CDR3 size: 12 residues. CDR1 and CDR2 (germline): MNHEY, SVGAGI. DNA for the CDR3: TGTGCCAGCAGGAGTTCCGCCAATGAGCAGTTCTTC. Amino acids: CASRSSANEQFF.

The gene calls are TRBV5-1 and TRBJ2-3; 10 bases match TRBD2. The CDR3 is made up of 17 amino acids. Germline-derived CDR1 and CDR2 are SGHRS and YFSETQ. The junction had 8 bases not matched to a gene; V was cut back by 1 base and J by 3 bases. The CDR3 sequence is CASSLRLAGELTDTQYF. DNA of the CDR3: TGCGCCAGCAGCTTGCGTCTAGCGGGAGAACTGACAGATACGCAGTATTTT.

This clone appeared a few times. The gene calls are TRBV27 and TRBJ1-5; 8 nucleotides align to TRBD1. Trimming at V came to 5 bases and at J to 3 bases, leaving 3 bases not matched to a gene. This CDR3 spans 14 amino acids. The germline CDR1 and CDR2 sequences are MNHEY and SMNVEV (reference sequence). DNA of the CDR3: TGTGCCAGCAGTGGACAGGGCTCCAATCAGCCCCAGCATTTT. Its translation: CASSGQGSNQPQHF.

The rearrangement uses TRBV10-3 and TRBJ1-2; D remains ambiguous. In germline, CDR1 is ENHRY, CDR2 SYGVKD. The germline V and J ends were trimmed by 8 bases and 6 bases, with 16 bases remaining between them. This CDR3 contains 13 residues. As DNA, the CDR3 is TGTGCCATCTCGCTTTCCGGGATGGATGGCTACACCTTC. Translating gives CAISLSGMDGYTF.

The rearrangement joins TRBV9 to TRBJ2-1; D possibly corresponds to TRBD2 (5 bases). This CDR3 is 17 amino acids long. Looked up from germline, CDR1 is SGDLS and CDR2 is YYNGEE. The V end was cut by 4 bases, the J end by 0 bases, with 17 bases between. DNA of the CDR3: TGTGCCAGCAGCCCTAAGTCAGCGGCGAGCTCCTACAATGAGCAGTTCTTC. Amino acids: CASSPKSAASSYNEQFF. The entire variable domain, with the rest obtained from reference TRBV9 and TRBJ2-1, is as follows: DSGVTQTPKHLITATGQRVTLRCSPRSGDLSVYWYQQSLDQGLQFLIQYYNGEERAKGNILERFSAQQFPDLHSELNLSSLELGDSALYFCASSPKSAASSYNEQFFGPGTRLTVL.

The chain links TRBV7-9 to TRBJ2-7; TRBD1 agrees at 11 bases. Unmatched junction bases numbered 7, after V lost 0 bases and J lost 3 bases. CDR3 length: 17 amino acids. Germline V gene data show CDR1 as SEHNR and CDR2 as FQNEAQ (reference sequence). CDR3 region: CASSLARVGTGGYEQYF. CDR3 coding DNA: TGTGCCAGCAGCTTAGCGCGAGTCGGGACAGGGGGCTACGAGCAGTACTTC.

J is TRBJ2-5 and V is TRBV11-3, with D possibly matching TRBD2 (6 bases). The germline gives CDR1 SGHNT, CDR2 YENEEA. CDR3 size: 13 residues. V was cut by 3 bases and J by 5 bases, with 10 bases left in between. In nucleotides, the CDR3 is TGTGCCAGCAGCTTCGACCGGGAGGAGACCCAGTACTTC. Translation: CASSFDREETQYF.

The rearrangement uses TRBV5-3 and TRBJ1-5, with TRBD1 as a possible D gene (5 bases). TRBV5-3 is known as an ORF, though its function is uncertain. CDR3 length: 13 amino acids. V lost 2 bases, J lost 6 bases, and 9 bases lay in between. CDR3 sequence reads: CARSFLGGQPQHF. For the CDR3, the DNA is TGTGCCAGAAGCTTCCTCGGGGGTCAGCCCCAGCATTTT.

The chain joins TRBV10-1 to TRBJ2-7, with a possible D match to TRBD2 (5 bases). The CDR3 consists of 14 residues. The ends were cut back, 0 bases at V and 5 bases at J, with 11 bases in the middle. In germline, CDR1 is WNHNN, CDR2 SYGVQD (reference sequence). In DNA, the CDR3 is TGCGCCAGCAGTGAGTCCGGGGTCGTGAACGAGCAGTACTTC. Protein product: CASSESGVVNEQYF.

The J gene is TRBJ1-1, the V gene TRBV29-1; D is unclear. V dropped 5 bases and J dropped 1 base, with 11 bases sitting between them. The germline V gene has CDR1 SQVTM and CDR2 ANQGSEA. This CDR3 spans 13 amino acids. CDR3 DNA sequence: TGCAGCGTTTACTCGCCCCAGAACACTGAAGCTTTCTTT. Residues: CSVYSPQNTEAFF.

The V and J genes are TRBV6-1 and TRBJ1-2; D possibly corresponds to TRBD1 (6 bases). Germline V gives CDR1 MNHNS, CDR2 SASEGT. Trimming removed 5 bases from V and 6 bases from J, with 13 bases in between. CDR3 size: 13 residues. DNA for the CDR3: TGTGCCAGCAGTCTGGGGGGGCATGATGGCTACACCTTC. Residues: CASSLGGHDGYTF.

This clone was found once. CDR3 coding DNA: TGTGCCAGCAGTGAAGCGTATGGGACAGGGTCCACCGTGGGTCTCCACTTT. Translated: CASSEAYGTGSTVGLHF. The genes are TRBV6-1 and TRBJ1-6, with 9 nucleotides matching TRBD1. The CDR3 sequence is 17 residues long. Germline CDR1 reads MNHNS; CDR2 reads SASEGT. Trimming removed 0 bases from V and 16 bases from J; junction bases left unmatched: 16.

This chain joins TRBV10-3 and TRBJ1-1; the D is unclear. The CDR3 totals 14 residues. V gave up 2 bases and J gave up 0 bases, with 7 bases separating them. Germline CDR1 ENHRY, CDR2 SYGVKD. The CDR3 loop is CAISEAILNTEAFF. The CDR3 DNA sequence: TGTGCCATCAGTGAGGCTATTTTGAACACTGAAGCTTTCTTT.